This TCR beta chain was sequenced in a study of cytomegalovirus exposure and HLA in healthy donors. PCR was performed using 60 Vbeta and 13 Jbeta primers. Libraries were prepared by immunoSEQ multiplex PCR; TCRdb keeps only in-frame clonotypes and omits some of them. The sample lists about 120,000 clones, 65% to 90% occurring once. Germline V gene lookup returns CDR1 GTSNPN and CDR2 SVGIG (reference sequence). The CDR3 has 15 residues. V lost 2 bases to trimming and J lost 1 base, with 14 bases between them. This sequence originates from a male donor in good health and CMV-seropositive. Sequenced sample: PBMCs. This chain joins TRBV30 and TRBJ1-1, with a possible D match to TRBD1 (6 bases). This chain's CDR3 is CAWSPLTGANTEAFF. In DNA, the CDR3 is TGTGCCTGGAGTCCCCTGACAGGAGCGAACACTGAAGCTTTCTTT.